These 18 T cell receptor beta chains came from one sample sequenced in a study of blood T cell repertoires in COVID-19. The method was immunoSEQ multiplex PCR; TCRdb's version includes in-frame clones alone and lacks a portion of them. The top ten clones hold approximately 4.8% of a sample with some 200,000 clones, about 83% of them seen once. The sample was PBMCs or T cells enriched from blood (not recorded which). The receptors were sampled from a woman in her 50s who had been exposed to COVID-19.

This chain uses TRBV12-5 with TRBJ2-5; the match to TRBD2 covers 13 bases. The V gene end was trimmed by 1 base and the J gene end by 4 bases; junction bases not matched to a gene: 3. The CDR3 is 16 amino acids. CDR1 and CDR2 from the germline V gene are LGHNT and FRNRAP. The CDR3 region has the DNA TGTGCTAGTGGTTTGGGACTAGCGGGGGGAGGAGAGACCCAGTACTTC. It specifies CASGLGLAGGGETQYF.

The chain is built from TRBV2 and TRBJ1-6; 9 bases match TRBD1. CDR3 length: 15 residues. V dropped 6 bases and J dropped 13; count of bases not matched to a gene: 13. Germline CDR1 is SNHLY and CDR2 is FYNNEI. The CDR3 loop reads CASSSPGQGYGPLHF. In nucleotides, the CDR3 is TGTGCCAGCAGCTCACCGGGACAGGGCTACGGGCCCCTCCACTTT.

For the CDR3, the DNA is TGTGCCAGCAGCCTGCCTAGGAATGGAAACACCATATATTTT. Residues: CASSLPRNGNTIYF. The gene calls are TRBV11-2 and TRBJ1-3; D unresolved. The CDR3 has 14 amino acids. CDR1 and CDR2 (germline): SGHAT, FQNNGV. V lost 5 bases and J lost 3, with 11 bases in between.

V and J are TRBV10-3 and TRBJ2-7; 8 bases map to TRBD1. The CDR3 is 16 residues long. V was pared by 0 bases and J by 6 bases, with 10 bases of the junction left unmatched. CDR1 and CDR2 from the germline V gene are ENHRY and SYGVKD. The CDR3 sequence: CAISESSGGGRSEQYF. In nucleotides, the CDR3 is TGTGCCATCAGTGAGTCTTCAGGGGGCGGTAGGTCCGAGCAGTACTTC.

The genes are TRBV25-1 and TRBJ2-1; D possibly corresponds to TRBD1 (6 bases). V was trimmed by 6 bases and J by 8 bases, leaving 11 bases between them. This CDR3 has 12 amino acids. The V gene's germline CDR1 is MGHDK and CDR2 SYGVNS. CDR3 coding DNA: TGTGCCAGCAGCGCCCACAGGGATGAGCAGTTCTTC. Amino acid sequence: CASSAHRDEQFF. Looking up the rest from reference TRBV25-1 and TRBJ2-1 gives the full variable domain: EADIYQTPRYLVIGTGKKITLECSQTMGHDKMYWYQQDPGMELHLIHYSYGVNSTEKGDLSSESTVSRIRTEHFPLTLESARPSHTSQYLCASSAHRDEQFFGPGTRLTVL.

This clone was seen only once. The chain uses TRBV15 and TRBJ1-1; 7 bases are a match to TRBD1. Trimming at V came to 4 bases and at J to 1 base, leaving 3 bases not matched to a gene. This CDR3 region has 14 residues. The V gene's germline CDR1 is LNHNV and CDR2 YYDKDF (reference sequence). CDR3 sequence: CATSTQGWNTEAFF. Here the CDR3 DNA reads TGTGCCACCAGCACACAGGGGTGGAACACTGAAGCTTTCTTT. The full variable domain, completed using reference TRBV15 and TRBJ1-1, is DAMVIQNPRYQVTQFGKPVTLSCSQTLNHNVMYWYQQKSSQAPKLLFHYYDKDFNNEADTPDNFQSRRPNTSFCFLDIRSPGLGDTAMYLCATSTQGWNTEAFFGQGTRLTVV.

CDR3 DNA: TGTGCCAGCAGTAAGGACAGGCGGGGCTACACCTTC. Translation: CASSKDRRGYTF. The chain couples TRBV6-1 to TRBJ1-2; 7 nucleotides align to TRBD1. Germline CDR1 and CDR2: MNHNS and SASEGT. This CDR3 has 12 amino acids. With V trimmed by 5 bases and J by 8 bases, 5 bases remained unmatched.

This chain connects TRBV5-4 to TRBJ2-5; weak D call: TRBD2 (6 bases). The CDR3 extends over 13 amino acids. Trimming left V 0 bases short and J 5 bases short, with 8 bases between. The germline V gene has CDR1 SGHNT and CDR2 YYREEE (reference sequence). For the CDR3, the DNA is TGTGCCAGCAGCTTGGGCGGGGAGGAGACCCAGTACTTC. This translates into CASSLGGEETQYF.

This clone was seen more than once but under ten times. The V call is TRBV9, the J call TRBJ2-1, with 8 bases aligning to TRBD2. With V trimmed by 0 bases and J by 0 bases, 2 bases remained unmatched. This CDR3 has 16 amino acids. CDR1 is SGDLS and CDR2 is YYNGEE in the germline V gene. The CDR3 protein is CASSVDSGDSYNEQFF. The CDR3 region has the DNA TGTGCCAGCAGCGTAGATAGCGGGGACTCCTACAATGAGCAGTTCTTC.

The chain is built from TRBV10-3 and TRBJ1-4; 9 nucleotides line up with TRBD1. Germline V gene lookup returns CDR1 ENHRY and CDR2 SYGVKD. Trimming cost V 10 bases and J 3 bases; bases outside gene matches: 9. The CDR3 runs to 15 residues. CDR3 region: CATRQGDNSNEKLFF. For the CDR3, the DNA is TGTGCCACCCGACAGGGGGATAATTCTAATGAAAAACTGTTTTTT.

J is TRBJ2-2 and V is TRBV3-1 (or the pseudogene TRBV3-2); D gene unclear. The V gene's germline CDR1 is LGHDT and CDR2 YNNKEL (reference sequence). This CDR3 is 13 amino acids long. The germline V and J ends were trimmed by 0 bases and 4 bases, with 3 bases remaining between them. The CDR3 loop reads CASSQDLTGELFF. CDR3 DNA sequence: TGTGCCAGCAGCCAAGACCTCACCGGGGAGCTGTTTTTT.

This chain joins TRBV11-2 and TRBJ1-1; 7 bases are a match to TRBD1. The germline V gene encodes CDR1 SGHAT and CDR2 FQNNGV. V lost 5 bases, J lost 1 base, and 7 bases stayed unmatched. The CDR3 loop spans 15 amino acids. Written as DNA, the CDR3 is TGTGCCAGCAGCCTCAGGGGGTACGGGAACACTGAAGCTTTCTTT. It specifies CASSLRGYGNTEAFF.

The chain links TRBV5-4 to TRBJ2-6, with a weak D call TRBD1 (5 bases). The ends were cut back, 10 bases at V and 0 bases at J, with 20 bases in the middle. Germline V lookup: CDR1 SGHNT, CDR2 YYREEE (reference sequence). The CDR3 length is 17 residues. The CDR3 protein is CAAFPDKISSGANVLTF. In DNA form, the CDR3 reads TGTGCCGCCTTTCCGGACAAGATTTCCTCTGGGGCCAACGTCCTGACTTTC.

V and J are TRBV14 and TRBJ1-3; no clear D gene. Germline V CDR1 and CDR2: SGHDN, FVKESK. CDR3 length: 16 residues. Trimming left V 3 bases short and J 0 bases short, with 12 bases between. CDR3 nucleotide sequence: TGTGCCAGCAGCCAGTACCCCCCAGACTCTGGAAACACCATATATTTT. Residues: CASSQYPPDSGNTIYF.

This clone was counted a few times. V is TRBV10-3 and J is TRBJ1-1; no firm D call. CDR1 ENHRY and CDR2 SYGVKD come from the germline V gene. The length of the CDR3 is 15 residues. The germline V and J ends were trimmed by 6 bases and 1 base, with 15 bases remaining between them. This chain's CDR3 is CAIRPDTNPNTEAFF. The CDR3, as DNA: TGTGCCATCAGACCCGACACCAACCCGAACACTGAAGCTTTCTTT.

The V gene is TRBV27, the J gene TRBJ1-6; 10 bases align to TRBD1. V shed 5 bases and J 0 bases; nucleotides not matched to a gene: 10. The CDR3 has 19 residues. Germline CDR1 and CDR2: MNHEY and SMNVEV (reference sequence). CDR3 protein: CASSLSGQGRSSYNSPLHF. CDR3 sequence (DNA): TGTGCCAGCAGTCTTTCGGGACAGGGGAGATCCTCCTATAATTCACCCCTCCACTTT.

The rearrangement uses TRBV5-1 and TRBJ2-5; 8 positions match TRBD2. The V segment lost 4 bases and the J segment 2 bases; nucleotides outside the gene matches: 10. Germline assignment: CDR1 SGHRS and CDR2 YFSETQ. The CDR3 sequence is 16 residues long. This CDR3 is CASSRRDSGIQETQYF. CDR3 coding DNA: TGCGCCAGCAGCCGTCGAGATAGCGGGATTCAAGAGACCCAGTACTTC.

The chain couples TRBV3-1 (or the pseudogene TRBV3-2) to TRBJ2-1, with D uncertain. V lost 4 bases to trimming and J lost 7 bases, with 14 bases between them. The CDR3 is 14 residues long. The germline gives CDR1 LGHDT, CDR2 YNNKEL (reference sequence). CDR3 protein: CASSRETSSNEQFF. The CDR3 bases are TGTGCCAGCAGCCGCGAGACTTCCTCTAATGAGCAGTTCTTC.